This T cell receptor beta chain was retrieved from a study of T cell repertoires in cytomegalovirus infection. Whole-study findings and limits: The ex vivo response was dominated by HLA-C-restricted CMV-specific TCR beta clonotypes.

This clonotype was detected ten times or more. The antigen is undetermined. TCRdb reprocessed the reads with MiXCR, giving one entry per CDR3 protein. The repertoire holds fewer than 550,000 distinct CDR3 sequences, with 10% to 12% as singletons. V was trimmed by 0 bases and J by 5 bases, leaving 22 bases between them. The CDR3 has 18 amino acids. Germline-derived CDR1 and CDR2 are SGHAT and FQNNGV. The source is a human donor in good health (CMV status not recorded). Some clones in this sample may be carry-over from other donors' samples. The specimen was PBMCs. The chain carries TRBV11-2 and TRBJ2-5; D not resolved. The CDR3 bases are TGTGCCAGCAGCTTAGATAATAGGAGAGCAGGAAGGAGCGAGACCCAGTACTTC. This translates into CASSLDNRRAGRSETQYF.